Following are 30 T cell receptor beta chains from one sample sequenced in a study of shared clonotypes between healthy human individuals. The table came from immunoSEQ multiplex PCR; TCRdb's copy has only in-frame clones and leaves some out. The profile shows 850,000 to 1,200,000 clones, about 74% of them singletons. The sample consisted of memory CD4+ T cells sorted from blood. The subset: CD45RA-negative fraction. The receptors come from a man in his late teens or twenties in good health.

The chain uses TRBV29-1 and TRBJ1-1; no clear D gene. This CDR3 spans 10 amino acids. The germline gives CDR1 SQVTM, CDR2 ANQGSEA. V was clipped by 6 bases and J by 7 bases, with 9 bases between them. In nucleotides, the CDR3 is TGCAGCGTGGCTCAGGTTGAAGCTTTCTTT. Translated, it gives CSVAQVEAFF.

This clone was observed a handful of times. This chain links TRBV5-1 with TRBJ2-5, with D tentatively TRBD1 (5 bases). Germline-derived CDR1 and CDR2 are SGHRS and YFSETQ. With 0 bases removed from V and 7 bases from J, the gap between germline ends came to 19 bases. CDR3 length equals 16 residues. The CDR3: CASSLAVGASQPTQYF. In nucleotides, the CDR3 is TGCGCCAGCAGCTTGGCCGTAGGGGCCTCCCAGCCGACCCAGTACTTC. Looking up the rest from reference TRBV5-1 and TRBJ2-5 gives the full variable domain: KAGVTQTPRYLIKTRGQQVTLSCSPISGHRSVSWYQQTPGQGLQFLFEYFSETQRNKGNFPGRFSGRQFSNSRSEMNVSTLELGDSALYLCASSLAVGASQPTQYFGPGTRLLVL.

The rearrangement uses TRBV5-1 and TRBJ1-1; D is ambiguous. The CDR3 is 16 residues long. Trimming took off 4 bases at V and 1 base at J, with 17 bases between the two ends. Germline V gives CDR1 SGHRS, CDR2 YFSETQ. The CDR3 region is CASSRQMFTENTEAFF. The CDR3 DNA is TGCGCCAGCAGCCGCCAAATGTTCACAGAGAACACTGAAGCTTTCTTT.

The chain uses TRBV30 and TRBJ1-6; 9 nucleotides align to TRBD1. V lost 1 base to trimming and J lost 9 bases; unmatched junction nucleotides: 4. The CDR3 is 14 residues long. Germline CDR1 is GTSNPN and CDR2 is SVGIG (reference sequence). The CDR3 coding sequence is TGTGCCTGGAGTGAAGGGACAGGGATTTCACCCCTCCACTTT. Its translation is CAWSEGTGISPLHF.

The chain has TRBV7-9 and TRBJ2-3; D might be TRBD1 (5 bases). The germline gives CDR1 SEHNR, CDR2 FQNEAQ (reference sequence). Trimming took 2 bases from V and 0 from J, leaving 12 bases between them. The CDR3 totals 16 residues. CDR3 coding DNA: TGTGCCAGCAGCTTATTTGCAGGGCGCAGCACAGATACGCAGTATTTT. Translated, it gives CASSLFAGRSTDTQYF.

The chain employs TRBV28 and TRBJ1-6, with TRBD1 identical over 10 bases. CDR1 and CDR2 from the germline V gene are MDHEN and SYDVKM. The CDR3 has 15 residues. V lost 2 bases to trimming and J lost 8 bases; unmatched junction nucleotides: 3. The CDR3, as DNA: TGTGCCAGCAGTTTAAGGGGGACAGGGGATTCACCCCTCCACTTT. Amino acid sequence: CASSLRGTGDSPLHF.

This clone has only a few counts. The V call is TRBV21-1, the J call TRBJ2-7; the table's D gene call, TRBD2, was not cross checked with the DNA. TRBV21-1 is flagged as a pseudogene. The CDR3 consists of 15 residues. CDR3 coding DNA: TGTGCCAGCAGCCCCGGGTCCGGTATCGGCTACGAGCAGTACTTC. It encodes CASSPGSGIGYEQYF.

The V call is TRBV7-2, the J call TRBJ2-2, with 9 bases fitting TRBD1. In germline, CDR1 is SGHTA, CDR2 FQGNSA. CDR3 length: 15 residues. Unmatched junction bases numbered 8, after V lost 8 bases and J lost 4 bases. The CDR3 is CASGPGTGFTGELFF. DNA of the CDR3: TGTGCCAGCGGACCCGGGACAGGGTTCACCGGGGAGCTGTTTTTT.

The chain uses TRBV6-1 and TRBJ2-5; D gene uncertain. V was clipped by 6 bases and J by 1 base, with 12 bases between them. This CDR3 is built from 14 residues. Germline assignment: CDR1 MNHNS and CDR2 SASEGT. The CDR3 reads CASSRGPFQETQYF. For the CDR3, the DNA is TGTGCCAGCAGCCGTGGACCGTTCCAAGAGACCCAGTACTTC.

This clone is a singleton in its sample. The genes are TRBV6-6 and TRBJ1-2, with TRBD1 as a possible D gene (5 bases). V lost 9 bases and J 8 bases, leaving 16 bases between the germline ends. The germline gives CDR1 MNHNY, CDR2 SVGAGI (reference sequence). The CDR3 contains 12 residues. The CDR3 region is CASGGGMYGYTF. Here the CDR3 DNA reads TGTGCCAGTGGGGGGGGAATGTACGGCTACACCTTC.

Note on this clone: The germline gene is not matched at one end of the junction; a read error may be the cause. The genes are TRBV5-1 and TRBJ1-1, with 7 bases matching TRBD1. CDR3 size: 13 residues. Germline V gene lookup returns CDR1 SGHRS and CDR2 YFSETQ. The CDR3: CASSSTGNAEAFF. The DNA of the CDR3 is TGCGCCAGCAGCTCGACAGGGAACGCTGAAGCTTTCTTT.

This sequence joins TRBV5-1 and TRBJ2-1; 12 nucleotides align to TRBD2. In germline, CDR1 is SGHRS, CDR2 YFSETQ. Unmatched junction bases numbered 3, after V lost 3 bases and J lost 5 bases. The CDR3 covers 15 residues. CDR3 in DNA: TGCGCCAGCAGCTCGAGGACTAGCGGGAACAATGAGCAGTTCTTC. It yields the protein CASSSRTSGNNEQFF.

The gene calls are TRBV29-1 and TRBJ1-5, with D possibly matching TRBD1 (5 bases). Per germline, CDR1 SQVTM and CDR2 ANQGSEA. V was pared by 0 bases and J by 9 bases, with 12 bases between. The CDR3 consists of 13 residues. In nucleotides, the CDR3 is TGCAGCGTTGAAGAAGGAGGAAGGGGGCCCCAGCATTTT. As protein: CSVEEGGRGPQHF.

This rearrangement joins TRBV7-9 to TRBJ1-5, with D unclear. The CDR3 has 13 residues. V lost 1 base to trimming and J lost 4 bases, with 5 bases between them. Per germline, CDR1 SEHNR and CDR2 FQNEAQ (reference sequence). CDR3 nucleotides: TGTGCCAGCAGCTTAGGTACAAATCAGCCCCAGCATTTT. Protein: CASSLGTNQPQHF. Full variable domain (missing parts from reference TRBV7-9 and TRBJ1-5): DTGVSQNPRHKITKRGQNVTFRCDPISEHNRLYWYRQTLGQGPEFLTYFQNEAQLEKSRLLSDRFSAERPKGSFSTLEIQRTEQGDSAMYLCASSLGTNQPQHFGDGTRLSIL.

This clone was detected only a few times. V gene TRBV15 combines with J gene TRBJ2-7; D ambiguous. The CDR3 consists of 15 residues. The ends were cut back, 0 bases at V and 3 bases at J, with 12 bases in the middle. Germline loops: CDR1 LNHNV, CDR2 YYDKDF (reference sequence). The CDR3 loop is CATSRDGSMGYEQYF. The CDR3 DNA follows: TGTGCCACCAGCAGAGACGGGTCTATGGGCTACGAGCAGTACTTC.

This clone showed up just a few times. This chain connects TRBV19 to TRBJ1-2; D possibly corresponds to TRBD1 (5 bases). CDR1 and CDR2 from the germline V gene are LNHDA and SQIVND (reference sequence). Trimming took off 7 bases at V and 4 bases at J, with 13 bases between the two ends. The CDR3 spans 13 residues. The CDR3 loop is CASTSQGSYGYTF. Here the CDR3 DNA reads TGTGCCAGTACCTCCCAGGGTAGCTATGGCTACACCTTC.

The CDR3 nucleotides read TGTGCCAGCAGTGTAGGACCTTCCGACCCGAACTATTATAATTCACCCCTCCACTTT. Residues: CASSVGPSDPNYYNSPLHF. V and J are TRBV6-1 and TRBJ1-6; D gene uncertain. This CDR3 spans 19 amino acids. Deletions cut 4 bases from V and 4 bases from J, with 23 bases between. Germline CDR1 MNHNS, CDR2 SASEGT.

The chain uses TRBV4-1 and TRBJ1-3; no clear D gene. CDR1 and CDR2 from the germline V gene are MGHRA and YSYEKL. The germline V and J ends were trimmed by 4 bases and 0 bases, with 10 bases remaining between them. CDR3 size: 15 residues. The CDR3 region has the DNA TGCGCCAGCAGCCCCACGCCAAGCTCTGGAAACACCATATATTTT. Amino acid sequence: CASSPTPSSGNTIYF.

The V gene is TRBV28, the J gene TRBJ1-5, with D possibly TRBD1 on 5 matching bases. This CDR3 is 17 amino acids long. The V end was cut by 2 bases, the J end by 1 base, with 15 bases between. The V gene's germline CDR1 is MDHEN and CDR2 SYDVKM. In nucleotides, the CDR3 is TGTGCCAGCAGTTTACGGGCAGGGAGACGAAGCAATCAGCCCCAGCATTTT. Its protein is CASSLRAGRRSNQPQHF.

The count of this clone is one. This chain links TRBV25-1 with TRBJ2-1; maybe TRBD1 (6 bases). The ends were cut back, 5 bases at V and 7 bases at J, with 18 bases in the middle. CDR1 and CDR2 (germline): MGHDK, SYGVNS. The CDR3 totals 15 residues. Here the CDR3 reads CASSPSGTRWNEQFF. CDR3 DNA: TGTGCCAGCAGTCCGTCCGGGACAAGATGGAATGAGCAGTTCTTC.

This sequence joins TRBV6-1 and TRBJ2-1; TRBD2 matches 11 bases. V gave up 7 bases and J gave up 5 bases; unmatched junction bases: 7. The length of the CDR3 is 15 residues. CDR1 and CDR2 from the germline V gene are MNHNS and SASEGT. CDR3 region: CASIPLAGGHNEQFF. CDR3 sequence (DNA): TGTGCCAGCATCCCGCTAGCGGGGGGCCACAATGAGCAGTTCTTC.

The gene calls are TRBV11-2 and TRBJ1-1; D gene unclear. V lost 0 bases to trimming and J lost 11 bases, with 10 bases between them. CDR1 and CDR2 from the germline V gene are SGHAT and FQNNGV. This CDR3 comprises 12 residues. The CDR3 DNA is TGTGCCAGCAGCTTAGATCGCGGGAGGGCTTTCTTT. Protein sequence: CASSLDRGRAFF.

The table lists this clone with a count of one. CDR3 residues: CASTDVRGGSYEQYF. The CDR3 nucleotides are TGTGCCAGCACCGATGTCCGGGGGGGCTCCTACGAGCAGTACTTC. The rearrangement links TRBV5-4 to TRBJ2-7; TRBD2 aligns across 8 bases. Germline V CDR1 and CDR2: SGHNT, YYREEE (reference sequence). This CDR3 region has 15 residues. Trimming removed 6 bases from V and 0 bases from J; junction bases left unmatched: 8.

This chain joins TRBV30 and TRBJ2-1, with 8 bases that match TRBD2. Unmatched junction bases numbered 7, after V lost 4 bases and J lost 2 bases. This CDR3 has 15 amino acids. CDR1 is GTSNPN and CDR2 is SVGIG in the germline V gene (reference sequence). The CDR3 spells CAWIYSGATYNEQFF. CDR3 bases: TGTGCCTGGATCTATAGCGGGGCCACCTACAATGAGCAGTTCTTC.

The V and J genes are TRBV15 and TRBJ2-5; D might be TRBD2 (6 bases). The J call may be faulty, since TRBJ2-7 better matches the DNA end. The CDR3 is made up of 15 amino acids. CDR1 is LNHNV, CDR2 YYDKDF, per germline (reference sequence). CDR3 region: CATSWGVGLDYEQYF. In DNA, the CDR3 is TGTGCCACCAGCTGGGGGGTGGGGTTGGATTACGAGCAGTACTTC.

This sequence joins TRBV5-1 and TRBJ2-7, with D maybe TRBD2 (5 bases). V was trimmed by 4 bases and J by 5 bases, leaving 19 bases between them. CDR3 length: 15 residues. Per germline, CDR1 SGHRS and CDR2 YFSETQ. The CDR3 spells CASSLPTGPRDEQYF. DNA for the CDR3: TGCGCCAGCAGCCTCCCTACCGGGCCGCGGGACGAGCAGTACTTC.

As regards this clone: Other DNA sequences within the sample encode an identical CDR3. The V gene is TRBV5-4, the J gene TRBJ2-3; no firm D call. The V and J ends lost 2 bases and 5 bases respectively, with 3 bases between them. CDR3 length: 11 amino acids. The germline V gene encodes CDR1 SGHNT and CDR2 YYREEE (reference sequence). The CDR3 sequence is CASSFLDTQYF. The CDR3 bases are TGTGCCAGCAGCTTTTTAGATACGCAGTATTTT.

The genes are TRBV7-2 and TRBJ2-7, with 7 nucleotides matching TRBD1. The germline V gene encodes CDR1 SGHTA and CDR2 FQGNSA. The CDR3 consists of 14 residues. The trim removed 4 bases at V and 3 bases at J, leaving 6 bases unmatched. The CDR3 reads CASSSFRDSYEQYF. CDR3 bases: TGTGCCAGCAGCTCCTTTAGGGACAGCTACGAGCAGTACTTC.

This clone was counted a single time. This sequence may be a read error, since a much larger clone differs from it by one base. The same CDR3 is also encoded by other DNA sequences in this sample. V usage is TRBV19 and J usage is TRBJ2-7, with 9 bases fitting TRBD1. Trimming took 5 bases from V and 4 from J; bases not matched to a gene: 0. The CDR3 length is 12 residues. CDR1 is LNHDA, CDR2 SQIVND, per germline (reference sequence). CDR3 nucleotides: TGTGCCAGTAGTGGACAGGGGTACGAGCAGTACTTC. Translation: CASSGQGYEQYF.

The V call is TRBV18, the J call TRBJ2-7; D unclear. This CDR3 is 13 amino acids long. V gave up 6 bases and J gave up 0 bases, with 9 bases separating them. In germline, CDR1 is KGHSH, CDR2 LQKENI. The CDR3 reads CASSSDTSYEQYF. The DNA of the CDR3 is TGTGCCAGCTCTTCTGACACCTCCTACGAGCAGTACTTC.